The 22 T cell receptor beta chains presented below share a single source sample, sequenced in a study of PD-1 blockade in classical Hodgkin lymphoma. Relapse was seen in all patients after autologous stem cell transplantation, and brentuximab vedotin exposure was variable. Assay: immunoSEQ multiplex PCR; the TCRdb copy retains only in-frame clones and omits some. Here the sample spans about 27,000 clones, under 85% being singletons. The material was peripheral blood mononuclear cells (PBMCs), obtained before the second cycle of nivolumab. These receptors all come from a human donor with classical Hodgkin lymphoma.

V and J are TRBV2 and TRBJ2-3, with D possibly being TRBD1 (5 bases). The V gene's germline CDR1 is SNHLY and CDR2 FYNNEI. This CDR3 has 15 amino acids. Trimming cost V 7 bases and J 6 bases, with 20 bases left between them. The CDR3 region has the DNA TGTGCCAGCATAGGGGCGGCAGGGATCGTGGATACGCAGTATTTT. Translating it yields CASIGAAGIVDTQYF. The full variable domain, its missing parts supplied by reference TRBV2 and TRBJ2-3, is EPEVTQTPSHQVTQMGQEVILRCVPISNHLYFYWYRQILGQKVEFLVSFYNNEISEKSEIFDDQFSVERPDGSNFTLKIRSTKLEDSAMYFCASIGAAGIVDTQYFGPGTRLTVL.

This clone was recorded only once. This rearrangement joins TRBV7-3 to TRBJ2-1; no reliable D call. The CDR3 consists of 13 residues. Looked up from germline, CDR1 is SGHTA and CDR2 is FQGTGA. V lost 5 bases and J 7 bases, leaving 12 bases between the germline ends. The CDR3 region has the DNA TGTGCCAGCAGCCTCAATCTGGTGAATGAGCAGTTCTTC. It codes for CASSLNLVNEQFF.

The chain uses TRBV4-3 and TRBJ2-1; 7 bases agree with TRBD2. Germline loops: CDR1 LGHNA, CDR2 YSLEER. The CDR3 extends over 15 amino acids. Trimming at V came to 4 bases and at J to 10 bases, leaving 13 bases not matched to a gene. CDR3 region: CASSPGSGASREQFF. As DNA, the CDR3 is TGCGCCAGCAGCCCTGGGAGCGGGGCGTCGAGGGAGCAGTTCTTC.

This clone has only a few counts. The genes are TRBV30 and TRBJ1-2; D is possibly TRBD1 (6 bases). This CDR3 is 17 amino acids long. Per germline, CDR1 GTSNPN and CDR2 SVGIG (reference sequence). With 3 bases removed from V and 5 bases from J, the gap between germline ends came to 25 bases. CDR3 bases: TGTGCCTGGAGGCCCGGCAGGGGCCTTTTCTCTCGTTATGGCTACACCTTC. This gives the protein CAWRPGRGLFSRYGYTF.

This chain links TRBV6-5 with TRBJ2-1; D not certain. Trimming took off 4 bases at V and 6 bases at J, with 10 bases between the two ends. This CDR3 is 13 amino acids long. Germline assignment: CDR1 MNHEY and CDR2 SVGAGI. The CDR3 protein is CASSSTLSNEQFF. CDR3 bases: TGTGCCAGCAGTTCCACCCTTAGCAATGAGCAGTTCTTC.

V gene TRBV29-1 combines with J gene TRBJ2-2, with D perhaps assigned TRBD1 or TRBD2 (5 bases each). The CDR3 sequence is 14 residues long. Trimming pared 3 bases from V and 1 base from J, leaving 9 bases between. The germline V gene encodes CDR1 SQVTM and CDR2 ANQGSEA. DNA of the CDR3: TGCAGCGTTGATGAGGGGAAGAACACCGGGGAGCTGTTTTTT. Its protein is CSVDEGKNTGELFF.

The chain uses TRBV2 and TRBJ2-3; TRBD2 agrees at 8 bases. The CDR3 spans 13 residues. Germline V gene data show CDR1 as SNHLY and CDR2 as FYNNEI. Trimming took 4 bases from V and 7 from J; bases not matched to a gene: 4. Written as DNA, the CDR3 is TGTGCCAGCAGTGCGGGGGGGCAAAATACGCAGTATTTT. This sequence encodes CASSAGGQNTQYF.

The chain has TRBV4-2 and TRBJ2-7, with 7 bases lining up with TRBD2. CDR1 is LGHNA, CDR2 YNFKEQ, per germline. The CDR3 runs 15 residues. The junction had 9 bases not matched to a gene; V was cut back by 1 base and J by 6 bases. CDR3 coding DNA: TGTGCCAGCAGCCAAGTCGGGGGGACCCTCGGCGAGCAGTACTTC. Encoded protein: CASSQVGGTLGEQYF.

The chain recombines TRBV25-1 with TRBJ2-1; TRBD2 matches 14 bases. The V gene's germline CDR1 is MGHDK and CDR2 SYGVNS. The V segment lost 3 bases and the J segment 6 bases; nucleotides outside the gene matches: 4. The CDR3 length is 16 residues. In DNA, the CDR3 is TGTGCCAGCAGTGATCAGGGACTAGCGGGGGTCAATGAGCAGTTCTTC. Translating it yields CASSDQGLAGVNEQFF. Filled out from reference TRBV25-1 and TRBJ2-1, the complete variable domain reads EADIYQTPRYLVIGTGKKITLECSQTMGHDKMYWYQQDPGMELHLIHYSYGVNSTEKGDLSSESTVSRIRTEHFPLTLESARPSHTSQYLCASSDQGLAGVNEQFFGPGTRLTVL.

This chain joins TRBV7-9 and TRBJ1-1; 7 bases agree with TRBD1. Germline-derived CDR1 and CDR2 are SEHNR and FQNEAQ (reference sequence). The ends lost 7 bases at V and 0 bases at J; junction bases unmatched: 11. The CDR3 runs 16 residues. The CDR3 loop reads CASNSGQLLMNTEAFF. As DNA, the CDR3 is TGTGCCAGCAACTCGGGACAGCTGCTTATGAACACTGAAGCTTTCTTT.

V usage is TRBV4-2 and J usage is TRBJ2-3; 11 positions agree with TRBD2. The germline CDR1 and CDR2 sequences are LGHNA and YNFKEQ. Trimming took 3 bases from V and 6 from J; bases not matched to a gene: 11. The CDR3 consists of 17 residues. The CDR3 protein is CASSQTSGAYRGDTQYF. CDR3 DNA sequence: TGTGCCAGCAGCCAGACTAGCGGGGCATACCGGGGCGATACGCAGTATTTT.

The chain links TRBV7-2 to TRBJ2-2; the D is unclear. Trimming removed 4 bases from V and 6 bases from J, with 12 bases in between. The CDR3 covers 14 residues. CDR1 and CDR2 from the germline V gene are SGHTA and FQGNSA. The CDR3 reads CASSSNGAPGELFF. In nucleotides, the CDR3 is TGTGCCAGCAGCTCCAACGGAGCGCCCGGGGAGCTGTTTTTT.

V usage is TRBV2 and J usage is TRBJ2-1, with 16 bases matching TRBD2. V dropped 6 bases and J dropped 13; count of bases not matched to a gene: 6. Germline V lookup: CDR1 SNHLY, CDR2 FYNNEI. The CDR3 has 14 residues. The CDR3 protein is CASRPGLAGGAQFF. The CDR3 DNA sequence: TGTGCCAGCAGGCCGGGACTAGCGGGGGGGGCCCAGTTCTTC.

The DNA for the CDR3 is TGTGCCAGCAGTTATCAGGGGCAGAATGAAAAACTGTTTTTT. Protein product: CASSYQGQNEKLFF. V usage is TRBV6-6 and J usage is TRBJ1-4, with D possibly matching TRBD1 (6 bases). Germline values: CDR1 MNHNY, CDR2 SVGAGI (reference sequence). CDR3 length: 14 amino acids. V lost 3 bases to trimming and J lost 5 bases, with 10 bases between them.

V usage is TRBV6-6 and J usage is TRBJ1-5, with D unresolved. V was pared by 0 bases and J by 3 bases, with 3 bases between. From germline, CDR1 is MNHNY and CDR2 SVGAGI (reference sequence). The CDR3 contains 13 residues. CDR3 in amino acids: CASSYSYNQPQHF. For the CDR3, the DNA is TGTGCCAGCAGTTACTCGTACAATCAGCCCCAGCATTTT.

The chain combines TRBV6-1 with TRBJ1-4; 10 nucleotides align to TRBD1. This CDR3 has 14 amino acids. The germline CDR1 and CDR2 sequences are MNHNS and SASEGT. V gave up 6 bases and J gave up 8 bases; unmatched junction bases: 6. The CDR3 loop reads CASRDRGALEKLFF. The CDR3 nucleotides read TGTGCCAGCAGGGACAGGGGGGCCTTGGAAAAACTGTTTTTT.

The chain joins TRBV7-3 to TRBJ2-7; TRBD1 matches 10 bases. The germline gives CDR1 SGHTA, CDR2 FQGTGA. The CDR3 spans 14 residues. Trimming took 5 bases from V and 3 from J; bases not matched to a gene: 4. CDR3 protein: CASSPGTGVYEQYF. CDR3 nucleotides: TGTGCCAGCAGCCCCGGGACAGGGGTCTACGAGCAGTACTTC. The whole variable domain, remainder taken from reference TRBV7-3 and TRBJ2-7, is GAGVSQTPSNKVTEKGKYVELRCDPISGHTALYWYRQSLGQGPEFLIYFQGTGAADDSGLPNDRFFAVRPEGSVSTLKIQRTERGDSAVYLCASSPGTGVYEQYFGPGTRLTVT.

The chain carries TRBV7-2 and TRBJ1-1; D is uncertain. Trimming left V 2 bases short and J 5 bases short, with 15 bases between. Germline loops: CDR1 SGHTA, CDR2 FQGNSA. The CDR3 is 15 amino acids. CDR3 in DNA: TGTGCCAGCAGCTTAAAGGTCCTTGTTGGGACTGAAGCTTTCTTT. Protein sequence: CASSLKVLVGTEAFF.

The rearrangement uses TRBV7-6 and TRBJ2-2; a possible D gene is TRBD1 (5 bases). This CDR3 has 14 amino acids. CDR1 and CDR2 (germline): SGHVS, FNYEAQ. Trimming stripped 1 base from V and 4 bases from J, with 7 bases between. As DNA, the CDR3 is TGTGCCAGCAGCTTAGTTCAGGGCACCGGGGAGCTGTTTTTT. Its translation is CASSLVQGTGELFF.

In its sample, this clone was seen once. The chain uses TRBV28 and TRBJ1-6; 7 bases agree with TRBD1. This CDR3 is 16 amino acids long. From germline, CDR1 is MDHEN and CDR2 SYDVKM. Trimming cost V 2 bases and J 11 bases; bases outside gene matches: 12. CDR3 in amino acids: CASSLHRDSRFPPLHF. In DNA, the CDR3 is TGTGCCAGCAGTTTACACCGGGACAGTAGGTTTCCACCCCTCCACTTT.

The chain employs TRBV6-1 and TRBJ2-7; D may be TRBD1 (6 bases). The V gene lost 5 bases and the J gene lost 4 bases, with 15 bases spanning the gap. Germline V lookup: CDR1 MNHNS, CDR2 SASEGT. This CDR3 has 14 residues. The CDR3 DNA follows: TGTGCCAGCAGTACACAGGGATTCCAATACGAGCAGTACTTC. Protein product: CASSTQGFQYEQYF.

This clone was seen just once. The chain has TRBV6-5 and TRBJ2-1, with a possible D match to TRBD2 (5 bases). CDR3 length equals 14 residues. The V and J ends lost 5 bases and 3 bases respectively, with 11 bases between them. The germline gives CDR1 MNHEY, CDR2 SVGAGI. CDR3 region: CASSLLGVYNEQFF. CDR3 sequence (DNA): TGTGCCAGCAGTCTACTGGGAGTCTACAATGAGCAGTTCTTC.